The 27 T cell receptor beta chains in this list originate from one sample, sequenced in a study of T cell responses to AZD1222 COVID-19 vaccine. The protocol was immunoSEQ multiplex PCR, while the TCRdb copy is restricted to in-frame clones and leaves out a portion. The profile shows approximately 150,000 clones, just under 95% of them singletons. The sequences come from peripheral blood, collected on day 0 of AZD1222 vaccination. The receptors were gathered from an adult in good health.

The chain carries TRBV3-1 (or the pseudogene TRBV3-2) and TRBJ2-2; TRBD1 might be the D (6 bases). The germline CDR1 and CDR2 sequences are LGHDT and YNNKEL (reference sequence). The CDR3 extends over 17 amino acids. The V gene lost 3 bases and the J gene lost 5 bases, with 19 bases spanning the gap. The CDR3 DNA is TGTGCCAGCAGCCATTACTCCGGGACACTTAGAACCGGGGAGCTGTTTTTT. Protein product: CASSHYSGTLRTGELFF.

Concerning this clone itself: The sample holds other DNA sequences that translate to the same CDR3. The chain links TRBV30 to TRBJ2-2; D is unclear. The CDR3 has 13 residues. Trimming pared 0 bases from V and 7 bases from J, leaving 9 bases between. Germline loops: CDR1 GTSNPN, CDR2 SVGIG (reference sequence). CDR3 amino acids: CAWSVLMSGELFF. In nucleotides, the CDR3 is TGTGCCTGGAGTGTACTGATGAGCGGGGAGCTGTTTTTT. The full variable domain, with the rest looked up from reference TRBV30 and TRBJ2-2, is SQTIHQWPATLVQPVGSPLSLECTVEGTSNPNLYWYRQAAGRGLQLLFYSVGIGQISSEVPQNLSASRPQDRQFILSSKKLLLSDSGFYLCAWSVLMSGELFFGEGSRLTVL.

The V and J genes are TRBV4-2 and TRBJ2-3; D remains ambiguous. From germline, CDR1 is LGHNA and CDR2 YNFKEQ. CDR3 length equals 14 residues. Trimming stripped 0 bases from V and 0 bases from J, with 4 bases between. The chain's CDR3 is CASSQEGSTDTQYF. The CDR3, as DNA: TGTGCCAGCAGCCAAGAGGGAAGCACAGATACGCAGTATTTT.

The chain recombines TRBV11-2 with TRBJ1-2, with D possibly being TRBD1 (6 bases). V was pared by 5 bases and J by 3 bases, with 10 bases between. Per the germline V gene, CDR1 is SGHAT and CDR2 is FQNNGV. The length of the CDR3 is 13 residues. The CDR3 loop reads CASSPTGYYGYTF. The CDR3 nucleotides read TGTGCCAGCAGCCCGACAGGCTACTATGGCTACACCTTC.

The chain links TRBV3-1 (or the pseudogene TRBV3-2) to TRBJ1-2, with D tentatively TRBD1 (6 bases). V was trimmed by 5 bases and J by 4 bases, leaving 14 bases between them. The CDR3 has 14 residues. Germline loops: CDR1 LGHDT, CDR2 YNNKEL (reference sequence). CDR3 in amino acids: CASSSGAGLYGYTF. CDR3 bases: TGTGCCAGCAGCTCGGGGGCAGGGCTCTATGGCTACACCTTC.

The chain uses TRBV6-5 and TRBJ1-5, with 8 bases identical to TRBD1. The CDR3 is 14 residues long. CDR1 and CDR2 from the germline V gene are MNHEY and SVGAGI. Losses at the gene ends were 8 bases for V and 0 bases for J; bases not matched to a gene: 3. This CDR3 reads CASQTGDSNQPQHF. The CDR3 DNA sequence: TGTGCCAGCCAGACAGGGGATAGCAATCAGCCCCAGCATTTT.

The chain recombines TRBV6-5 with TRBJ1-2; possible D gene TRBD1, 5 bases. Germline V gene data show CDR1 as MNHEY and CDR2 as SVGAGI. Trimming pared 5 bases from V and 8 bases from J, leaving 15 bases between. The CDR3 is 13 residues long. CDR3: CASSLRGTVGYTF. The CDR3 bases are TGTGCCAGCAGTCTACGGGGCACCGTAGGCTACACCTTC.

The J gene is TRBJ2-5, the V gene TRBV6-5; 9 nucleotides align to TRBD2. Germline CDR1 is MNHEY and CDR2 is SVGAGI. The V and J ends lost 5 bases and 0 bases, in that order; junction bases with no gene match: 4. CDR3 length: 15 residues. The CDR3 nucleotides read TGTGCCAGCAGTACCAGCGGGAGGTACCAAGAGACCCAGTACTTC. This translates into CASSTSGRYQETQYF.

The V and J genes are TRBV5-4 and TRBJ2-2; 8 bases agree with TRBD1. Trimming took 6 bases from V and 4 from J; bases not matched to a gene: 23. This CDR3 spans 20 amino acids. CDR1 and CDR2 (germline): SGHNT, YYREEE (reference sequence). This chain's CDR3 is CASTSRRQGAEKRGTGELFF. As DNA, the CDR3 is TGTGCCAGCACCTCGCGGCGGCAGGGGGCGGAGAAGAGGGGCACCGGGGAGCTGTTTTTT.

J is TRBJ2-3 and V is TRBV11-3, with 10 bases matching TRBD1. The CDR3 consists of 15 residues. V was pared by 4 bases and J by 2 bases, with 3 bases of the junction left unmatched. From germline, CDR1 is SGHNT and CDR2 YENEEA. The CDR3 spells CASSSGQGFTDTQYF. The CDR3 nucleotides read TGTGCCAGCAGCTCGGGACAGGGGTTCACAGATACGCAGTATTTT.

This clone was detected a few times. This chain links TRBV19 with TRBJ2-7; 15 bases are a match to TRBD2. With 5 bases clipped from V and 6 bases from J, the junction kept 5 bases outside the gene matches. The CDR3 is 15 amino acids. Per the germline V gene, CDR1 is LNHDA and CDR2 is SQIVND (reference sequence). The CDR3 DNA follows: TGTGCCAGTAGTGTCGGGACTAGCGGGAGGACCGAGCAGTACTTC. This encodes CASSVGTSGRTEQYF.

In DNA, the CDR3 is TGTGCCAGCAGTGACGGACTAGCGGGAAGCTCCTACAATGAGCAGTTCTTC. Translating gives CASSDGLAGSSYNEQFF. This chain joins TRBV6-4 and TRBJ2-1; 12 bases align to TRBD2. Losses at the gene ends were 2 bases for V and 0 bases for J; bases not matched to a gene: 2. CDR3 length equals 17 residues. Germline V gives CDR1 MRHNA, CDR2 SNTAGT.

J is TRBJ2-7 and V is TRBV27, with D possibly TRBD2 on 7 matching bases. The CDR3 has 15 amino acids. V was trimmed by 5 bases and J by 3 bases, leaving 17 bases between them. Looked up from germline, CDR1 is MNHEY and CDR2 is SMNVEV (reference sequence). CDR3 coding DNA: TGTGCCAGCAGTACCTCGGGGGGCTATTTCTACGAGCAGTACTTC. Protein product: CASSTSGGYFYEQYF.

The genes are TRBV11-2 and TRBJ2-6; 12 bases are shared with TRBD2. Germline CDR1 SGHAT, CDR2 FQNNGV. The CDR3 spans 18 residues. After removal of 5 bases from V and 3 bases from J, the junction contained 8 bases not matched to a gene. DNA of the CDR3: TGTGCCAGCAGCGAGCGACTAGCGGGAGCGGTTGGGGCCAACGTCCTGACTTTC. Translation gives CASSERLAGAVGANVLTF.

J is TRBJ1-5 and V is TRBV6-5; D may be TRBD1 (5 bases). The CDR3 consists of 13 residues. In germline, CDR1 is MNHEY, CDR2 SVGAGI. V was shortened by 6 bases and J by 7 bases, with 13 bases between the two germline ends. As DNA, the CDR3 is TGTGCCAGCAGCCGAAGCCGGGACCAGCCCCAGCATTTT. Amino acid sequence: CASSRSRDQPQHF.

The rearrangement links TRBV9 to TRBJ2-7; no firm D call. Deletions cut 1 base from V and 4 bases from J, with 12 bases between. The CDR3 has 14 residues. From germline, CDR1 is SGDLS and CDR2 YYNGEE. CDR3 sequence: CASSVYSSAYEQYF. The DNA for the CDR3 is TGTGCCAGCAGCGTATACAGTTCCGCGTACGAGCAGTACTTC.

The gene calls are TRBV7-9 and TRBJ1-6; the D gene is possibly TRBD1 (5 bases). This CDR3 contains 14 residues. V was clipped by 4 bases and J by 13 bases, with 17 bases between them. Germline CDR1 and CDR2: SEHNR and FQNEAQ (reference sequence). CDR3 nucleotide sequence: TGTGCCAGCAGCTCAATGTCGGGGGTTGGGCCCCTCCACTTT. As protein: CASSSMSGVGPLHF.

The chain combines TRBV4-1 with TRBJ1-6; D unresolved. Germline CDR1 reads MGHRA; CDR2 reads YSYEKL. The CDR3 is 13 amino acids. CDR3 nucleotides: TGCACAAAAATGGTGGCGGCGGATTCACCCCTCCACTTT. It codes for CTKMVAADSPLHF.

This rearrangement joins TRBV29-1 to TRBJ1-4; no definite D call. Germline-derived CDR1 and CDR2 are SQVTM and ANQGSEA. The V end lost 7 bases, the J end lost 4 bases, and 7 bases lay between the germline ends. The CDR3 is made up of 11 amino acids. The DNA for the CDR3 is TGCAGCGCCCTATATAATGAAAAACTGTTTTTT. Translating it yields CSALYNEKLFF. The whole variable domain, filled in from reference TRBV29-1 and TRBJ1-4, reads SAVISQKPSRDICQRGTSLTIQCQVDSQVTMMFWYRQQPGQSLTLIATANQGSEATYESGFVIDKFPISRPNLTFSTLTVSNMSPEDSSIYLCSALYNEKLFFGSGTQLSVL.

The J gene is TRBJ2-7, the V gene TRBV5-1; the match to TRBD1 covers 8 bases. V was pared by 6 bases and J by 3 bases, with 11 bases of the junction left unmatched. There are 15 residues in the CDR3. CDR1 and CDR2 (germline): SGHRS, YFSETQ. The CDR3 sequence: CASKRETGAIYEQYF. Written as DNA, the CDR3 is TGCGCCAGCAAAAGAGAGACAGGGGCCATCTACGAGCAGTACTTC.

This chain uses TRBV5-6 with TRBJ1-1; D is undetermined. V lost 4 bases and J 1 base, leaving 14 bases between the germline ends. Germline lookup yields CDR1 SGHDT and CDR2 YYEEEE. The CDR3 consists of 15 residues. The CDR3 nucleotides are TGTGCCAGCAGCGAATACCCAGAGAGGAACACTGAAGCTTTCTTT. This translates into CASSEYPERNTEAFF.

The J gene is TRBJ2-3, the V gene TRBV30; tentative D call: TRBD2 (6 bases). Trimming removed 3 bases from V and 2 bases from J, with 12 bases in between. CDR1 GTSNPN and CDR2 SVGIG come from the germline V gene (reference sequence). This CDR3 is built from 14 residues. In nucleotides, the CDR3 is TGTGCCTGGAGCCCCGGGACTTACACAGATACGCAGTATTTT. Encoded protein: CAWSPGTYTDTQYF.

The chain recombines TRBV5-6 with TRBJ2-7, with D perhaps assigned TRBD1 or TRBD2 (5 bases each). Germline CDR1 reads SGHDT; CDR2 reads YYEEEE. The length of the CDR3 is 18 residues. Trimming shortened V by 1 base and J by 4 bases, and 24 bases separated the two germline ends. The CDR3 bases are TGTGCCAGCAGCTTGTCTCCCCTAGTTGGGACCCTCGGATACGAGCAGTACTTC. Protein sequence: CASSLSPLVGTLGYEQYF.

The chain recombines TRBV19 with TRBJ2-7, with 8 bases identical to TRBD1. The CDR3 runs to 13 residues. V dropped 10 bases and J dropped 2; count of bases not matched to a gene: 7. Germline loops: CDR1 LNHDA, CDR2 SQIVND (reference sequence). The CDR3 region is CATTDRVAYEQYF. CDR3 DNA sequence: TGTGCCACCACGGACAGGGTGGCCTACGAGCAGTACTTC.

The rearrangement links TRBV19 to TRBJ1-2; 8 positions match TRBD1. V was pared by 4 bases and J by 7 bases, with 8 bases of the junction left unmatched. The CDR3 runs to 14 residues. Germline V CDR1 and CDR2: LNHDA, SQIVND (reference sequence). In DNA, the CDR3 is TGTGCCAGTAGTACCGGACAGGGTACTTCTGGCTACACCTTC. Translating it yields CASSTGQGTSGYTF. Based on the CDR3 plus reference TRBV19 and TRBJ1-2, the full variable domain is DGGITQSPKYLFRKEGQNVTLSCEQNLNHDAMYWYRQDPGQGLRLIYYSQIVNDFQKGDIAEGYSVSREKKESFPLTVTSAQKNPTAFYLCASSTGQGTSGYTFGSGTRLTVV.

A few counts support this clone. The V gene is TRBV5-1, the J gene TRBJ2-1, with TRBD2 matching 7 bases. This CDR3 spans 16 amino acids. Trimming cost V 1 base and J 3 bases; bases outside gene matches: 7. Germline lookup yields CDR1 SGHRS and CDR2 YFSETQ. The CDR3 protein is CASSLLTASGYNEQFF. In nucleotides, the CDR3 is TGCGCCAGCAGCTTGTTAACGGCTAGCGGCTACAATGAGCAGTTCTTC.

J is TRBJ1-6 and V is TRBV5-5, with D possibly matching TRBD1 (5 bases). The CDR3 is 16 residues long. Trimming pared 7 bases from V and 2 bases from J, leaving 16 bases between. Looked up from germline, CDR1 is SGHKS and CDR2 is YYEKEE (reference sequence). This CDR3 is CASLTSGGAYNSPLHF. The CDR3 nucleotides read TGTGCCAGCCTTACCTCGGGGGGGGCCTATAATTCACCCCTCCACTTT.